This entry lists 30 T cell receptor beta chains sequenced from one sample in a study of shared clonotypes between healthy human individuals. Sequencing was performed with immunoSEQ multiplex PCR; in TCRdb, only in-frame clones are kept and a portion is missing. The repertoire holds some 1 million clones, approximately 68% seen once, with approximately 1.5% in the top ten. The specimen sequenced was memory CD4+ T cells sorted from blood. Sample subset: CD45RA-negative fraction. Source of these receptors: a man younger than 35 in good health.

This clone was found once. The chain has TRBV9 and TRBJ2-3, with TRBD2 as a possible D gene (6 bases). The CDR3 is 15 residues long. Deletions cut 0 bases from V and 6 bases from J, with 14 bases between. Germline assignment: CDR1 SGDLS and CDR2 YYNGEE. CDR3 loop: CASSVVPQAGDTQYF. DNA for the CDR3: TGTGCCAGCAGCGTAGTGCCCCAGGCGGGGGATACGCAGTATTTT. Variable domain in full (rest from reference TRBV9 and TRBJ2-3): DSGVTQTPKHLITATGQRVTLRCSPRSGDLSVYWYQQSLDQGLQFLIQYYNGEERAKGNILERFSAQQFPDLHSELNLSSLELGDSALYFCASSVVPQAGDTQYFGPGTRLTVL.

The count of this clone is one. The chain has TRBV29-1 and TRBJ2-2; 7 bases are a match to TRBD1. Germline V CDR1 and CDR2: SQVTM, ANQGSEA. V was clipped by 3 bases and J by 2 bases; unmatched bases: 3. The CDR3 sequence is 14 residues long. For the CDR3, the DNA is TGCAGCGTTGACACAGGGGCTAACACCGGGGAGCTGTTTTTT. Its translation is CSVDTGANTGELFF.

The rearrangement uses TRBV29-1 and TRBJ2-1; D is uncertain. The CDR3 consists of 10 residues. CDR1 SQVTM and CDR2 ANQGSEA come from the germline V gene. The germline V and J ends were trimmed by 6 bases and 9 bases, with 9 bases remaining between them. The CDR3 spells CSVEQGEQFF. CDR3 DNA: TGCAGCGTAGAACAAGGTGAGCAGTTCTTC.

The CDR3 sequence is CAWRPSGGNTDTQYF. The CDR3 bases are TGTGCCTGGAGACCCTCCGGGGGGAACACAGATACGCAGTATTTT. V gene TRBV30 combines with J gene TRBJ2-3, with 7 bases lining up with TRBD2. CDR1 is GTSNPN and CDR2 is SVGIG in the germline V gene (reference sequence). The CDR3 covers 15 residues. With 3 bases clipped from V and 2 bases from J, the junction kept 8 bases outside the gene matches.

The J gene is TRBJ2-5, the V gene TRBV10-3; D is undetermined. V dropped 5 bases and J dropped 1 base, with 8 bases sitting between them. This CDR3 has 13 residues. Germline CDR1 reads ENHRY; CDR2 reads SYGVKD. CDR3 in amino acids: CAISKTVQETQYF. In DNA form, the CDR3 reads TGTGCCATCAGTAAGACGGTCCAAGAGACCCAGTACTTC.

In DNA, the CDR3 is TGTGCCAGCAGCCACAGGGGTAGGCAAGAGACCCAGTACTTC. Its translation: CASSHRGRQETQYF. The chain employs TRBV7-6 and TRBJ2-5; 7 bases agree with TRBD1. This CDR3 region has 14 residues. With V trimmed by 5 bases and J by 2 bases, 5 bases remained unmatched. The germline V gene encodes CDR1 SGHVS and CDR2 FNYEAQ.

This sequence joins TRBV6-5 and TRBJ2-7; D assignment may be TRBD1 or TRBD2 (5 bases each). The CDR3 covers 13 residues. Trimming took off 4 bases at V and 7 bases at J, with 14 bases between the two ends. In germline, CDR1 is MNHEY, CDR2 SVGAGI. CDR3 protein: CASSSSGTREQYF. The DNA of the CDR3 is TGTGCCAGCAGTTCTTCCGGGACGAGGGAGCAGTACTTC.

The J gene is TRBJ2-1, the V gene TRBV29-1, with 9 bases fitting TRBD2. After removal of 6 bases from V and 10 bases from J, the junction contained 13 bases not matched to a gene. This CDR3 region has 14 residues. Per the germline V gene, CDR1 is SQVTM and CDR2 is ANQGSEA. CDR3 sequence reads: CSVGRSGLAVEQFF. Written as DNA, the CDR3 is TGCAGCGTGGGACGATCGGGACTAGCAGTAGAGCAGTTCTTC.

The chain carries TRBV2 and TRBJ1-1, with D hard to call. V dropped 6 bases and J dropped 5 bases, with 7 bases sitting between them. The CDR3 extends over 11 amino acids. Germline CDR1 and CDR2: SNHLY and FYNNEI. CDR3 in DNA: TGTGCCAGCAGCTCCATGACTGAAGCTTTCTTT. The encoded protein is CASSSMTEAFF. The full variable domain, in which reference TRBV2 and TRBJ1-1 provide the parts outside the CDR3, is EPEVTQTPSHQVTQMGQEVILRCVPISNHLYFYWYRQILGQKVEFLVSFYNNEISEKSEIFDDQFSVERPDGSNFTLKIRSTKLEDSAMYFCASSSMTEAFFGQGTRLTVV.

This chain connects TRBV28 to TRBJ1-1, with unresolved D. Germline CDR1 and CDR2: MDHEN and SYDVKM. This CDR3 is built from 17 residues. The V and J ends lost 1 base and 1 base respectively, with 16 bases between them. CDR3 residues: CASSLYFVHSGNTEAFF. As DNA, the CDR3 is TGTGCCAGCAGTTTATATTTTGTGCATTCGGGGAACACTGAAGCTTTCTTT. Filled out from reference TRBV28 and TRBJ1-1, the complete variable domain reads DVKVTQSSRYLVKRTGEKVFLECVQDMDHENMFWYRQDPGLGLRLIYFSYDVKMKEKGDIPEGYSVSREKKERFSLILESASTNQTSMYLCASSLYFVHSGNTEAFFGQGTRLTVV.

A single count supports this clone. The chain combines TRBV7-3 with TRBJ2-5; D is undetermined. V was clipped by 1 base and J by 1 base, with 10 bases between them. The germline CDR1 and CDR2 sequences are SGHTA and FQGTGA. The length of the CDR3 is 15 residues. This CDR3 is CASSLRAESQETQYF. The CDR3 coding sequence is TGTGCCAGCAGCTTAAGGGCTGAGTCCCAAGAGACCCAGTACTTC.

V and J are TRBV7-6 and TRBJ2-3; 9 bases are a match to TRBD2. This CDR3 spans 17 amino acids. The ends lost 1 base at V and 4 bases at J; junction bases unmatched: 9. Germline CDR1 reads SGHVS; CDR2 reads FNYEAQ. CDR3 nucleotides: TGTGCCAGCAGCTTAGTGGGTAGCGGGAGCAGTGCAGATACGCAGTATTTT. Translating it yields CASSLVGSGSSADTQYF.

A single count supports this clone. The junction and the germline gene differ at one end; a read error may be behind it. This chain uses TRBV19 with TRBJ1-5; D possibly corresponds to TRBD1 (5 bases). This CDR3 has 15 residues. CDR1 and CDR2 from the germline V gene are LNHDA and SQIVND (reference sequence). In nucleotides, the CDR3 is TGTGCCAGTACCAAGGGCGTGGCGGACAATCAACCCCAGCATTTT. Translation gives CASTKGVADNQPQHF.

This sequence joins TRBV18 and TRBJ1-2; a weak D match, TRBD1 (6 bases). V was cut by 3 bases and J by 5 bases, with 19 bases left in between. The length of the CDR3 is 16 residues. Germline CDR1 reads KGHSH; CDR2 reads LQKENI. The CDR3: CASSPQSAGVLYGYTF. DNA for the CDR3: TGTGCCAGCTCACCGCAGTCTGCAGGGGTCTTGTATGGCTACACCTTC.

This clone came up a few times. In nucleotides, the CDR3 is TGCGCCAGCAGCCAAGATCCCGGGGGCACCGGAGGGACTGAAGCTTTCTTT. This gives the protein CASSQDPGGTGGTEAFF. J is TRBJ1-1 and V is TRBV4-3; possible D gene TRBD1, 6 bases. Germline loops: CDR1 LGHNA, CDR2 YSLEER. The CDR3 consists of 17 residues. Trimming cost V 0 bases and J 5 bases, with 19 bases left between them.

The rearrangement links TRBV25-1 to TRBJ2-1; TRBD1 matches 7 bases. The CDR3 spans 15 residues. The V gene's germline CDR1 is MGHDK and CDR2 SYGVNS. The J segment lost 2 bases and the V segment lost 3 bases, leaving 4 bases of the junction unmatched. The CDR3 sequence is CASSDYRGTYNEQFF. The CDR3 region has the DNA TGTGCCAGCAGTGATTACAGGGGAACCTACAATGAGCAGTTCTTC. The whole variable domain, remainder taken from reference TRBV25-1 and TRBJ2-1, is EADIYQTPRYLVIGTGKKITLECSQTMGHDKMYWYQQDPGMELHLIHYSYGVNSTEKGDLSSESTVSRIRTEHFPLTLESARPSHTSQYLCASSDYRGTYNEQFFGPGTRLTVL.

The chain links TRBV25-1 to TRBJ2-5; D possibly corresponds to TRBD2 (7 bases). Per the germline V gene, CDR1 is MGHDK and CDR2 is SYGVNS. There are 16 residues in the CDR3. V dropped 1 base and J dropped 5 bases, with 17 bases sitting between them. The CDR3 DNA sequence: TGTGCCAGCAGTGAATCGGGTAGGGGGGGAGGTGAGACCCAGTACTTC. This sequence encodes CASSESGRGGGETQYF.

V and J are TRBV2 and TRBJ2-7; a weak D match, TRBD2 (5 bases). Per the germline V gene, CDR1 is SNHLY and CDR2 is FYNNEI. The ends were cut back, 3 bases at V and 0 bases at J, with 15 bases in the middle. The CDR3 length is 16 residues. DNA of the CDR3: TGTGCCAGCAGTGACCCCGGGTGGACTCCCTCCTACGAGCAGTACTTC. It translates to CASSDPGWTPSYEQYF.

V and J are TRBV18 and TRBJ1-2; D is possibly TRBD1 (6 bases). Trimming cost V 2 bases and J 2 bases, with 9 bases left between them. The CDR3 totals 14 residues. Germline V gives CDR1 KGHSH, CDR2 LQKENI. In nucleotides, the CDR3 is TGTGCCAGCTCACCAGGGACACCCAACTATGGCTACACCTTC. It translates to CASSPGTPNYGYTF.

J is TRBJ2-7 and V is TRBV5-1; 8 bases map to TRBD1. The CDR3 is 15 amino acids. CDR1 and CDR2 from the germline V gene are SGHRS and YFSETQ. The V segment lost 5 bases and the J segment 2 bases; nucleotides outside the gene matches: 9. CDR3 nucleotides: TGCGCCAGCAGTCGGCTGGGACAGGTACCCTACGAGCAGTACTTC. Translation: CASSRLGQVPYEQYF.

This rearrangement joins TRBV5-1 to TRBJ2-3; possible D gene TRBD1, 6 bases. Per the germline V gene, CDR1 is SGHRS and CDR2 is YFSETQ. V dropped 4 bases and J dropped 1 base, with 13 bases sitting between them. This CDR3 spans 15 amino acids. CDR3 nucleotides: TGCGCCAGCAGCCCCGCAGGGGCTCGCACAGATACGCAGTATTTT. It specifies CASSPAGARTDTQYF.

The chain has TRBV5-1 and TRBJ2-3; TRBD1 aligns across 7 bases. Germline loops: CDR1 SGHRS, CDR2 YFSETQ. The CDR3 spans 14 residues. The V gene end was trimmed by 4 bases and the J gene end by 2 bases; junction bases not matched to a gene: 4. The CDR3 region is CASSRGQDTDTQYF. Written as DNA, the CDR3 is TGCGCCAGCAGCCGCGGACAGGACACAGATACGCAGTATTTT.

V gene TRBV30 combines with J gene TRBJ2-3, with 8 bases fitting TRBD1. Germline values: CDR1 GTSNPN, CDR2 SVGIG (reference sequence). Trimming took 2 bases from V and 1 from J; bases not matched to a gene: 8. The CDR3 spans 16 residues. The CDR3 region is CAWSQAGTGRTDTQYF. Written as DNA, the CDR3 is TGTGCCTGGAGTCAGGCAGGGACAGGACGCACAGATACGCAGTATTTT. Supplemented by reference TRBV30 and TRBJ2-3, the full variable domain reads SQTIHQWPATLVQPVGSPLSLECTVEGTSNPNLYWYRQAAGRGLQLLFYSVGIGQISSEVPQNLSASRPQDRQFILSSKKLLLSDSGFYLCAWSQAGTGRTDTQYFGPGTRLTVL.

The chain combines TRBV7-2 with TRBJ1-2; D call uncertain. The CDR3 is made up of 14 amino acids. The V gene's germline CDR1 is SGHTA and CDR2 FQGNSA. With 5 bases removed from V and 4 bases from J, the gap between germline ends came to 14 bases. This CDR3 is CASSPRTAPYGYTF. The CDR3 nucleotides are TGTGCCAGCAGCCCCCGGACTGCCCCCTATGGCTACACCTTC.

This CDR3 is CASSKGTSRYSGELFF. The DNA for the CDR3 is TGTGCCAGCAGCAAGGGGACTAGCCGATACTCCGGGGAGCTGTTTTTT. The chain employs TRBV2 and TRBJ2-2; TRBD2 agrees at 9 bases. The length of the CDR3 is 16 residues. CDR1 is SNHLY and CDR2 is FYNNEI in the germline V gene. J lost 6 bases, V lost 6 bases, and 11 bases had no gene match.

V gene TRBV5-1 combines with J gene TRBJ2-5; the D is unclear. This CDR3 has 11 residues. V dropped 4 bases and J dropped 5 bases, with 6 bases sitting between them. Looked up from germline, CDR1 is SGHRS and CDR2 is YFSETQ. The CDR3 sequence: CASSIEETQYF. In DNA, the CDR3 is TGCGCCAGCAGCATCGAGGAGACCCAGTACTTC.

This clone was recorded once. The V gene is TRBV30, the J gene TRBJ2-7, with D perhaps given as TRBD1 or TRBD2 (6 bases each). The CDR3 has 14 amino acids. The germline gives CDR1 GTSNPN, CDR2 SVGIG (reference sequence). Trimming stripped 0 bases from V and 3 bases from J, with 12 bases between. Here the CDR3 reads CAWSVPGASYEQYF. CDR3 in DNA: TGTGCCTGGAGTGTACCGGGGGCCAGCTACGAGCAGTACTTC.

The chain uses TRBV2 and TRBJ2-1, with TRBD2 matching 7 bases. The V segment lost 8 bases and the J segment 7 bases; nucleotides outside the gene matches: 8. There are 13 residues in the CDR3. CDR1 is SNHLY, CDR2 FYNNEI, per germline. Written as DNA, the CDR3 is TGTGCCAGCGGGGGGACTATGGTGAATGAGCAGTTCTTC. Protein: CASGGTMVNEQFF.

This clone was detected a few times. This rearrangement joins TRBV6-1 to TRBJ1-5, with D perhaps matching TRBD1 (6 bases). Germline V gives CDR1 MNHNS, CDR2 SASEGT. V lost 4 bases and J 2 bases, leaving 9 bases between the germline ends. The CDR3 extends over 14 amino acids. Written as DNA, the CDR3 is TGTGCCAGCAGTGTACAGGGCGGCAATCAGCCCCAGCATTTT. Translating it yields CASSVQGGNQPQHF.

This clone has more than one count but fewer than ten. V gene TRBV19 combines with J gene TRBJ1-1; perhaps TRBD1 as D (5 bases). This CDR3 has 14 amino acids. V was cut by 5 bases and J by 1 base, with 11 bases left in between. CDR1 and CDR2 from the germline V gene are LNHDA and SQIVND (reference sequence). CDR3 sequence: CASSSSQANTEAFF. In DNA form, the CDR3 reads TGTGCCAGTAGTTCGTCACAGGCGAACACTGAAGCTTTCTTT.